The 32 T cell receptor beta chains listed next were all sequenced from one sample in a study of blood T cell repertoires in COVID-19. The data were produced by immunoSEQ multiplex PCR, yet TCRdb's version contains in-frame clones alone and is incomplete. There are around 270,000 clones in the sample; 75% to 90% occur only once, and about 4.6% lies in the top ten. Sequencing input: peripheral blood. Source of these receptors: a man aged 35 to 55 with acute or convalescent COVID-19.

This sequence joins TRBV11-3 and TRBJ2-4, with 7 nucleotides matching TRBD2. The CDR3 extends over 15 amino acids. The V gene end was trimmed by 4 bases and the J gene end by 3 bases; junction bases not matched to a gene: 6. The germline gives CDR1 SGHNT, CDR2 YENEEA. DNA of the CDR3: TGTGCCAGCAGCTCAGGTGGCGGGGGCAAAAACATTCAGTACTTC. Its protein is CASSSGGGGKNIQYF.

The rearrangement uses TRBV6-5 and TRBJ2-2; possible D gene TRBD1, 5 bases. CDR1 is MNHEY and CDR2 is SVGAGI in the germline V gene. V lost 7 bases and J lost 0, with 12 bases in between. CDR3 size: 15 residues. CDR3 coding DNA: TGTGCCAGCAATAAAGGGGTCGCGAACACCGGGGAGCTGTTTTTT. This sequence encodes CASNKGVANTGELFF.

The J gene is TRBJ1-2, the V gene TRBV6-2 or TRBV6-3, with D perhaps matching TRBD1 (6 bases). Germline V gene lookup returns CDR1 MNHEY and CDR2 SVGEGT. This CDR3 comprises 15 residues. The V end lost 2 bases, the J end lost 3 bases, and 13 bases lay between the germline ends. The CDR3 nucleotides read TGTGCCAGCAGTTACGGGGGGGCCGGGCACTATGGCTACACCTTC. Translation gives CASSYGGAGHYGYTF.

This clone has only a few counts. The V gene is TRBV6-5, the J gene TRBJ2-1; TRBD2 aligns across 14 bases. V shed 7 bases, J shed 6 bases, and the junction held 5 bases outside the gene matches. The CDR3 spans 15 residues. In germline, CDR1 is MNHEY, CDR2 SVGAGI. The CDR3 region has the DNA TGTGCCAGCACTCGACTAGCGGGAGGGGGCAATGAGCAGTTCTTC. The encoded protein is CASTRLAGGGNEQFF.

V usage is TRBV6-6 and J usage is TRBJ2-7; 7 nucleotides agree with TRBD1. V lost 5 bases to trimming and J lost 0 bases; unmatched junction nucleotides: 1. This CDR3 has 13 residues. The germline CDR1 and CDR2 sequences are MNHNY and SVGAGI (reference sequence). The CDR3 DNA reads TGTGCCAGCAGTCGACAGGGCTCCTACGAGCAGTACTTC. Its protein is CASSRQGSYEQYF.

This clone was observed once. The chain uses TRBV7-2 and TRBJ2-3, with 10 bases fitting TRBD2. Germline CDR1 reads SGHTA; CDR2 reads FQGNSA. The CDR3 length is 17 residues. V was clipped by 4 bases and J by 1 base; unmatched bases: 8. The CDR3 is CASSYSGGYSGTDTQYF. For the CDR3, the DNA is TGTGCCAGCAGCTATAGCGGGGGGTACTCGGGCACAGATACGCAGTATTTT.

This clone appeared a few times. This chain connects TRBV5-1 to TRBJ1-2; maybe TRBD1 (6 bases). The CDR3 has 15 residues. V lost 10 bases, J lost 0 bases, and 19 bases lay in between. The germline gives CDR1 SGHRS, CDR2 YFSETQ. This chain's CDR3 is CASYDVAGANYGYTF. In nucleotides, the CDR3 is TGCGCCTCCTACGACGTTGCAGGGGCTAACTATGGCTACACCTTC.

This chain uses TRBV2 with TRBJ1-4; D possibly corresponds to TRBD1 (6 bases). The CDR3 has 15 residues. The V gene lost 6 bases and the J gene lost 0 bases, with 11 bases spanning the gap. The germline CDR1 and CDR2 sequences are SNHLY and FYNNEI. The CDR3 DNA follows: TGTGCCAGCAGCCGACAGGACGCAACTAATGAAAAACTGTTTTTT. Translating it yields CASSRQDATNEKLFF.

V usage is TRBV3-1 (or the pseudogene TRBV3-2) and J usage is TRBJ1-4; D not resolved. This CDR3 contains 14 residues. Germline V lookup: CDR1 LGHDT, CDR2 YNNKEL (reference sequence). V was pared by 1 base and J by 5 bases, with 8 bases between. The CDR3: CASSQGTVNEKLFF. For the CDR3, the DNA is TGTGCCAGCAGCCAAGGAACGGTCAATGAAAAACTGTTTTTT.

This CDR3 reads CASSSVYEQYF. In DNA form, the CDR3 reads TGTGCCAGCAGTTCCGTCTACGAGCAGTACTTC. This sequence joins TRBV6-5 and TRBJ2-7; D uncertain. Deletions cut 4 bases from V and 3 bases from J, with 4 bases between. Germline CDR1 and CDR2: MNHEY and SVGAGI. This CDR3 spans 11 amino acids.

The genes are TRBV19 and TRBJ1-5; 8 nucleotides line up with TRBD1. This CDR3 is built from 15 residues. Germline-derived CDR1 and CDR2 are LNHDA and SQIVND (reference sequence). Trimming removed 5 bases from V and 4 bases from J; junction bases left unmatched: 7. CDR3 nucleotides: TGTGCCAGTAGTGGCCAGACAGGGGAGAATCAGCCCCAGCATTTT. Translated: CASSGQTGENQPQHF.

V is TRBV20-1 and J is TRBJ1-2, with D hard to call. V gave up 1 base and J gave up 4 bases, with 4 bases separating them. The CDR3 extends over 11 amino acids. From germline, CDR1 is DFQATT and CDR2 SNEGSKA (reference sequence). Here the CDR3 reads CSARGAYGYTF. The CDR3 DNA follows: TGCAGTGCTAGAGGGGCCTATGGCTACACCTTC.

The J gene is TRBJ2-1, the V gene TRBV13, with 8 bases matching TRBD1. This CDR3 has 16 residues. Germline V gene lookup returns CDR1 PRHDT and CDR2 FYEKMQ (reference sequence). The junction had 6 bases not matched to a gene; V was cut back by 5 bases and J by 0 bases. DNA of the CDR3: TGTGCCAGCAGCCCTGGAGGGACAGGCTCCTACAATGAGCAGTTCTTC. Translated, it gives CASSPGGTGSYNEQFF.

The chain employs TRBV7-2 and TRBJ1-2; 9 positions agree with TRBD1. The CDR3 has 16 residues. V lost 5 bases to trimming and J lost 4 bases; unmatched junction nucleotides: 11. Germline V gene data show CDR1 as SGHTA and CDR2 as FQGNSA. The chain's CDR3 is CASSPMGTGGGYGYTF. CDR3 DNA: TGTGCCAGCAGCCCCATGGGTACAGGGGGCGGCTATGGCTACACCTTC.

The rearrangement joins TRBV12-5 to TRBJ1-1, with TRBD1 identical over 7 bases. The ends lost 4 bases at V and 3 bases at J; junction bases unmatched: 17. Germline assignment: CDR1 LGHNT and CDR2 FRNRAP. This CDR3 has 18 residues. The CDR3 coding sequence is TGTGCTAGTGGTTCCTCGGGACAGCGATTGGGTGCGTACACTGAAGCTTTCTTT. Its protein is CASGSSGQRLGAYTEAFF. The entire variable domain, with the rest obtained from reference TRBV12-5 and TRBJ1-1, is as follows: DARVTQTPRHKVTEMGQEVTMRCQPILGHNTVFWYRQTMMQGLELLAYFRNRAPLDDSGMPKDRFSAEMPDATLATLKIQPSEPRDSAVYFCASGSSGQRLGAYTEAFFGQGTRLTVV.

The chain combines TRBV7-9 with TRBJ2-2; D perhaps matches TRBD2 (5 bases). V lost 5 bases and J lost 5, with 12 bases in between. CDR1 and CDR2 (germline): SEHNR, FQNEAQ (reference sequence). The CDR3 has 14 amino acids. This chain's CDR3 is CASSRRGGTGELFF. CDR3 DNA: TGTGCCAGCAGCCGCCGGGGTGGTACCGGGGAGCTGTTTTTT.

The V gene is TRBV7-8, the J gene TRBJ1-5, with no clear D. The CDR3 has 16 amino acids. V gave up 5 bases and J gave up 4 bases, with 18 bases separating them. In germline, CDR1 is SGHVS, CDR2 FQNEAQ. CDR3 loop: CASSPKETLANQPQHF. The CDR3 DNA reads TGTGCCAGCAGCCCCAAGGAGACCTTGGCGAATCAGCCCCAGCATTTT.

The gene calls are TRBV2 and TRBJ2-7; 7 bases are shared with TRBD1. This CDR3 is 13 amino acids long. The ends lost 4 bases at V and 6 bases at J; junction bases unmatched: 6. Germline assignment: CDR1 SNHLY and CDR2 FYNNEI. The CDR3 is CASSGLQGSEQYF. CDR3 DNA: TGTGCCAGCAGTGGCCTACAGGGGAGCGAGCAGTACTTC.

The chain couples TRBV5-1 to TRBJ2-7; weak D call: TRBD1 (5 bases). The V end was cut by 3 bases, the J end by 5 bases, with 9 bases between. CDR3 length: 12 amino acids. Germline values: CDR1 SGHRS, CDR2 YFSETQ. The CDR3 loop reads CASSSQVDEQYF. The CDR3 nucleotides read TGCGCCAGCAGCTCACAGGTTGACGAGCAGTACTTC.

The chain combines TRBV7-9 with TRBJ1-4; the D gene is possibly TRBD1 (5 bases). The CDR3 runs to 16 residues. Trimming removed 2 bases from V and 0 bases from J, with 10 bases in between. Germline V gene data show CDR1 as SEHNR and CDR2 as FQNEAQ (reference sequence). CDR3: CASSLPPGATNEKLFF. CDR3 in DNA: TGTGCCAGCAGCTTACCCCCGGGGGCAACTAATGAAAAACTGTTTTTT. Using reference TRBV7-9 and TRBJ1-4 for the parts outside the CDR3, the full variable domain is DTGVSQNPRHKITKRGQNVTFRCDPISEHNRLYWYRQTLGQGPEFLTYFQNEAQLEKSRLLSDRFSAERPKGSFSTLEIQRTEQGDSAMYLCASSLPPGATNEKLFFGSGTQLSVL.

The chain recombines TRBV4-1 with TRBJ2-1, with D hard to call. The CDR3 loop spans 13 amino acids. Per the germline V gene, CDR1 is MGHRA and CDR2 is YSYEKL. Trimming took off 1 base at V and 10 bases at J, with 11 bases between the two ends. Here the CDR3 reads CASSQVINIEQFF. The CDR3 bases are TGCGCCAGCAGCCAAGTAATTAACATCGAGCAGTTCTTC.

This chain uses TRBV11-2 with TRBJ1-3, with D tentatively TRBD1 (6 bases). The length of the CDR3 is 18 residues. Per the germline V gene, CDR1 is SGHAT and CDR2 is FQNNGV. Trimming took off 1 base at V and 0 bases at J, with 16 bases between the two ends. CDR3 loop: CASSLVGPGTSSGNTIYF. CDR3 in DNA: TGTGCCAGCAGCTTAGTCGGTCCCGGGACAAGCTCTGGAAACACCATATATTTT. Supplemented by reference TRBV11-2 and TRBJ1-3, the full variable domain reads EAGVAQSPRYKIIEKRQSVAFWCNPISGHATLYWYQQILGQGPKLLIQFQNNGVVDDSQLPKDRFSAERLKGVDSTLKIQPAKLEDSAVYLCASSLVGPGTSSGNTIYFGEGSWLTVV.

CDR3 sequence: CASSPWTGVGGEQYF. For the CDR3, the DNA is TGTGCCAGCAGCCCCTGGACAGGGGTTGGCGGCGAGCAGTACTTC. The V gene is TRBV14, the J gene TRBJ2-7, with 9 bases lining up with TRBD1. The germline V gene has CDR1 SGHDN and CDR2 FVKESK. The CDR3 is made up of 15 amino acids. After removal of 4 bases from V and 6 bases from J, the junction contained 10 bases not matched to a gene.

V usage is TRBV5-1 and J usage is TRBJ2-1; 8 nucleotides agree with TRBD1. The germline CDR1 and CDR2 sequences are SGHRS and YFSETQ. V lost 4 bases to trimming and J lost 2 bases; unmatched junction nucleotides: 2. The CDR3 length is 14 residues. Written as DNA, the CDR3 is TGCGCCAGCAGCCCGGGACAGGCCTACAATGAGCAGTTCTTC. Encoded protein: CASSPGQAYNEQFF.

The chain combines TRBV6-6 with TRBJ2-7; D perhaps matches TRBD2 (6 bases). Germline V gene lookup returns CDR1 MNHNY and CDR2 SVGAGI (reference sequence). V was pared by 8 bases and J by 6 bases, with 20 bases between. This CDR3 has 14 residues. The CDR3 region is CASYPGLTGREQYF. Written as DNA, the CDR3 is TGTGCCAGCTACCCGGGACTCACCGGGCGCGAGCAGTACTTC.

The V and J genes are TRBV14 and TRBJ1-6, with TRBD1 as a possible D gene (6 bases). There are 15 residues in the CDR3. The V and J ends lost 6 bases and 8 bases respectively, with 17 bases between them. CDR1 SGHDN and CDR2 FVKESK come from the germline V gene. The CDR3 loop reads CASSQLTSGDSPLHF. CDR3 nucleotides: TGTGCCAGCAGTCAACTCACATCAGGGGATTCACCCCTCCACTTT.

This clone was found a few times. This chain links TRBV30 with TRBJ2-2; D unclear. Germline loops: CDR1 GTSNPN, CDR2 SVGIG (reference sequence). The CDR3 totals 12 residues. V lost 5 bases and J lost 7, with 11 bases in between. This CDR3 is CAWEVYGGELFF. CDR3 DNA sequence: TGTGCCTGGGAAGTTTACGGCGGGGAGCTGTTTTTT.

The CDR3 DNA is TGCAGTGCTAGGCAGGGATACGAGCAGTACTTC. Amino acid sequence: CSARQGYEQYF. The chain recombines TRBV20-1 with TRBJ2-7, with D maybe TRBD1 (5 bases). Germline lookup yields CDR1 DFQATT and CDR2 SNEGSKA (reference sequence). This CDR3 comprises 11 residues. Trimming pared 3 bases from V and 4 bases from J, leaving 7 bases between.

V usage is TRBV4-2 and J usage is TRBJ1-5; D uncertain. Trimming removed 0 bases from V and 6 bases from J, with 6 bases in between. This CDR3 is built from 13 residues. In germline, CDR1 is LGHNA, CDR2 YNFKEQ. The CDR3 DNA sequence: TGTGCCAGCAGCCAAGAAGGGAGTCAGCCCCAGCATTTT. It translates to CASSQEGSQPQHF.

This clone was observed a single time. CDR3 in DNA: TGTGCCAGCAGCCCGGGGGCGGGGGGGCCAGGTAATGAGCAGTTCTTC. Translated: CASSPGAGGPGNEQFF. The rearrangement links TRBV5-4 to TRBJ2-1; 9 positions match TRBD2. The CDR3 length is 16 residues. V dropped 4 bases and J dropped 7; count of bases not matched to a gene: 12. Germline lookup yields CDR1 SGHNT and CDR2 YYREEE (reference sequence).

The chain combines TRBV5-1 with TRBJ2-2, with 7 nucleotides matching TRBD1. Germline V gene data show CDR1 as SGHRS and CDR2 as YFSETQ. V lost 4 bases to trimming and J lost 5 bases; unmatched junction nucleotides: 8. This CDR3 spans 15 amino acids. The CDR3 protein is CASSLERGQTGELFF. Here the CDR3 DNA reads TGCGCCAGCAGCCTCGAAAGGGGGCAGACCGGGGAGCTGTTTTTT.

The chain recombines TRBV30 with TRBJ2-3, with 12 bases matching TRBD1. Germline CDR1 is GTSNPN and CDR2 is SVGIG (reference sequence). The CDR3 has 16 amino acids. Losses at the gene ends were 0 bases for V and 4 bases for J; bases not matched to a gene: 5. Here the CDR3 DNA reads TGTGCCTGGAGTGTATGGGACAGGGGGCGCCCAGATACGCAGTATTTT. This translates into CAWSVWDRGRPDTQYF.